This T cell receptor (beta chain) stems from a study of HIV-infected patients and healthy controls. The CDR3 consists of 14 residues. V lost 6 bases to trimming and J lost 5 bases; unmatched junction nucleotides: 8. In its sample, this clonotype is medium-sized. Around 0.5 ug RNA was reverse transcribed with alpha and beta constant-region primers. Each of the alpha and beta chains got its own library through chain-specific third strand synthesis with indices. One entry per CDR3 protein, called by TCRdb with MiXCR from the 5' RACE reads. Of roughly 9,300 distinct CDR3 sequences in the sample, approximately 5.9% are singletons; the top ten hold 28%. Antiretroviral therapy had run roughly three months, about 14 weeks, before follow-up blood collection. The repertoire came from unfractionated whole blood and reflected all unsorted peripheral T cells.

The chain is built from TRBV12-3 or TRBV12-4 and TRBJ1-2; 8 bases map to TRBD1. This specimen consisted of blood, obtained during antiretroviral therapy. The TCR was taken from an adult with HIV infection. The donor label of this sample is uncertain. CDR3 DNA sequence: TGTGCCAGCAGACCTTTGACAGGGGTGTATGGCTACACCTTC. Its protein is CASRPLTGVYGYTF.